This TCR beta chain was recorded in a study of blood T cell repertoires in COVID-19 (dated by TCRdb to the early 2020s). With regard to the full study: Collaborator samples came from the United States, Italy and Spain and covered acute and convalescent phases of COVID-19. HLA class I and class II types, where available, came from metadata supplied by the sample provider rather than from assay-based typing. The repertoires were released in a freely available public database meant as a resource for research on the immune response to SARS-CoV-2. The samples were drawn from the first 160 participants of the ongoing ImmuneRACE study and from 1,254 subjects provided by 6 global collaborators. Nearly every sample came with metadata listing a de-identified subject ID, COVID-19 status, age in years and sex. Deeply sampled blood TCRbeta repertoires from subjects exposed to, actively infected with, or recovered from COVID-19 were included in the dataset. The material from the prospective study consisted of cDNA or gDNA derived from T cells, B-cell-depleted T cells, or PBMCs. General conclusions and limits of the study: The amount of clinical and demographic metadata varied by source and participant and was provided uncurated.

TCRbeta CDR3 regions were amplified from genomic DNA using the immunoSEQ Assay, a bias-controlled multiplex PCR. On the study's bioinformatics: The number of nucleated cells in each sample was estimated from the amplification of reference gene primers within the assay. Sequence reads were collapsed and filtered to measure the absolute abundance of every unique TCRbeta CDR3 rearrangement. For each sample, productive Simpson clonality was calculated by taking the square root of Simpson's diversity index across productive rearrangements. TCRdb took this table from immuneACCESS and kept in-frame rearrangements with V and J called. Such tables lack part of the clones; where checked against another copy, unresolved V genes explain under half of the gap, and the rest is unexplained. V and J calls and clone size are given by that table; D and trimming were obtained from the DNA. This sample holds roughly 260,000 clones; roughly 86% were observed only once. The ten most abundant clones make up around 9.1% of the sample.

A second Seattle source provided samples from volunteer blood donors who had recovered from COVID-19. Each collaborating institution followed its own protocols to collect whole blood in K2EDTA tubes. For TCRbeta analysis, collaborators shipped samples in one of three forms: frozen whole blood, isolated PBMCs, or DNA extracted from either of those sample types. With respect to this clone: Its target antigen remains unknown. Per-base qualities were not stored, and no clone one base away is much larger.

CDR1 SGHNT and CDR2 YYREEE were looked up in the germline V gene (reference sequence). V is cut back by 4 bases and J by 0 bases, with 11 bases in the junction unmatched. The CDR3, from cysteine to phenylalanine, totals 17 residues. Only the CDR3 portion is preserved as DNA: 51 bases, with reading frame beginning at the first base. This TCR was sampled from a man between 40 and 49 years old who had recovered from COVID-19. This chain joins TRBV5-4 to TRBJ2-3, with 7 middle bases fitting TRBD1. The sample taken for sequencing was peripheral blood. The DNA reads as follows: TGTGCCAGCAGCATTCCCTCGACAGGGCTTAGCACAGATACGCAGTATTTT. The resulting protein is CASSIPSTGLSTDTQYF. Outside the CDR3, residues come from the reference TRBV5-4 and TRBJ2-3 proteins, so the full variable domain is: ETGVTQSPTHLIKTRGQQVTLRCSSQSGHNTVSWYQQALGQGPQFIFQYYREEENGRGNFPPRFSGLQFPNYSSELNVNALELDDSALYLCASSIPSTGLSTDTQYFGPGTRLTVL.